Listed below are T cell receptor beta chains from one sample, sequenced in a study of Ad26.COV2.S vaccination and SARS-CoV-2 variants. The protocol was immunoSEQ multiplex PCR, while the TCRdb copy is restricted to in-frame clones and leaves out a portion. The repertoire has about 440,000 clones, roughly 91% of them found once; the top ten carry 4.3%. The source was peripheral blood, collected in a trial of Ad26.COV2.S vaccine versus placebo. These receptors were taken from a person aged 18-65 years who received the Ad26.COV2.S COVID-19 vaccine or a placebo. Both conserved end residues are trimmed from each CDR3. The order of the fields is J gene, D gene, V gene, CDR3 protein. A D gene is named only where the DNA matches it firmly.

TRBJ2-7	NA	TRBV7-8	ASSRIGDYEQY
TRBJ2-1	TRBD2	TRBV18	ASSPPAGGLNNEQF
TRBJ2-3	TRBD2	TRBV4-3	ASSQVLAGGRGTSTDTQY
TRBJ2-7	TRBD1	TRBV10-3	AIRRTGGWDEQY
TRBJ1-5	NA	TRBV28	ASSLSYSNQPQH
TRBJ1-2	NA	TRBV6-6	ASNHTANYGYT
TRBJ1-6	TRBD1	TRBV6-2/TRBV6-3	ASSAGGENSPLH
TRBJ2-1	NA	TRBV7-3	ASSRSRGDNEQF
TRBJ2-7	NA	TRBV12-3/TRBV12-4	ASSLDAYEQY
TRBJ1-1	NA	TRBV7-3	ASSLTSENEAF
TRBJ2-5	NA	TRBV6-5	ASNSPSETQY
TRBJ1-3	NA	TRBV19	ASNGQGYSGNTIY
TRBJ1-4	NA	TRBV2	ASSELTGRNEKLF
TRBJ1-1	TRBD1	TRBV5-4	ASSTKQGITEAF
TRBJ1-4	TRBD1	TRBV5-1	ASRVGRGNEKLF
TRBJ2-1	TRBD2	TRBV6-2/TRBV6-3	ASSWASGFPEQF
TRBJ2-6	NA	TRBV28	ASSFHRATGANVLT
TRBJ1-5	NA	TRBV7-2	ASSDQGAYSNQPQH
TRBJ2-1	TRBD2	TRBV15	ATSEMGLAAYNEQF
TRBJ2-7	TRBD2	TRBV4-2	ASSQEERWREPTYEQY
TRBJ1-2	TRBD1	TRBV5-1	ASSFGATGTAYGYT
TRBJ2-1	TRBD1	TRBV7-2	ASTYWTGGYNEQF
TRBJ1-5	TRBD1	TRBV10-3	AISLTGDQPQH
TRBJ1-1	NA	TRBV2	ASSGDRNTEAF
TRBJ2-7	NA	TRBV28	ASSVARPYEQY
TRBJ2-1	NA	TRBV9	ASSVAPMGPSNEQF
TRBJ2-1	TRBD2	TRBV10-3	AISGGGKAL
TRBJ1-5	NA	TRBV24-1	ATSDYRAEQPQH
TRBJ2-1	TRBD1	TRBV12-3/TRBV12-4	ASGGQRQF
TRBJ2-7	NA	TRBV19	ASSTRDSPYEQY
TRBJ1-3	NA	TRBV7-8	ASSPVQGVSGNTIY
TRBJ2-7	NA	TRBV9	ASSYDGTYEQY
TRBJ2-3	NA	TRBV9	ASSVGPRGGAYTDTQY
TRBJ1-3	NA	TRBV10-3	AISKGAGNTIY
TRBJ2-5	NA	TRBV6-6	ASSYSLETQY
TRBJ2-7	TRBD1	TRBV28	ASSVSGQGADEQY
TRBJ1-4	NA	TRBV4-1	ASSQLGVNNEKLF
TRBJ1-3	NA	TRBV7-9	ASSLGGIHSGNTIY
TRBJ1-5	NA	TRBV6-2/TRBV6-3	ASSYSIQPQH
TRBJ2-1	TRBD2	TRBV5-6	ASSLAFSGSSAWNEQF
TRBJ1-1	NA	TRBV6-5	ASRTEGPNTEAF
TRBJ2-5	TRBD2	TRBV7-2	ASSHSGRTEETQY
TRBJ1-5	TRBD1	TRBV6-5	ASSRTGLGNQPQH
TRBJ2-1	TRBD2	TRBV3-1/TRBV3-2	ASSQVGGSSYNEQF
TRBJ1-2	NA	TRBV27	ASSNYRVGYGYT
TRBJ1-3	NA	TRBV2	ASSEYSDSGNTIY